This entry lists 3 T cell receptor beta chains sequenced from one sample in a study of cytomegalovirus exposure and HLA in healthy donors. Data came from immunoSEQ multiplex PCR; TCRdb stores just in-frame clones and leaves some out. The top ten clones hold approximately 3.2% of a sample with approximately 150,000 clones, around 90% of them seen once. Sequenced sample: PBMCs. These receptors came from a woman aged 18-30 years in good health and CMV-seropositive.

The chain joins TRBV11-2 to TRBJ2-3; TRBD2 aligns across 7 bases. The CDR3 contains 14 residues. Germline V gives CDR1 SGHAT, CDR2 FQNNGV. V lost 1 base to trimming and J lost 5 bases; unmatched junction nucleotides: 3. The CDR3 DNA sequence: TGTGCCAGCAGCTTAGGCGGGAGTGGAGATACGCAGTATTTT. This gives the protein CASSLGGSGDTQYF. The full variable domain, in which reference TRBV11-2 and TRBJ2-3 provide the parts outside the CDR3, is EAGVAQSPRYKIIEKRQSVAFWCNPISGHATLYWYQQILGQGPKLLIQFQNNGVVDDSQLPKDRFSAERLKGVDSTLKIQPAKLEDSAVYLCASSLGGSGDTQYFGPGTRLTVL.

The chain combines TRBV30 with TRBJ2-2; TRBD2 might be the D (6 bases). CDR3 length equals 14 residues. V lost 4 bases, J lost 3 bases, and 12 bases lay in between. Germline V lookup: CDR1 GTSNPN, CDR2 SVGIG (reference sequence). The CDR3 loop reads CAWTRRGYTGELFF. Written as DNA, the CDR3 is TGTGCCTGGACAAGACGGGGGTACACCGGGGAGCTGTTTTTT.

J is TRBJ2-7 and V is TRBV27, with TRBD1 identical over 11 bases. With V trimmed by 6 bases and J by 2 bases, 9 bases remained unmatched. The CDR3 is made up of 16 amino acids. Germline V gene data show CDR1 as MNHEY and CDR2 as SMNVEV (reference sequence). CDR3 residues: CASSPRRGQGAYEQYF. Written as DNA, the CDR3 is TGTGCCAGCAGCCCACGTCGGGGACAGGGGGCCTACGAGCAGTACTTC.